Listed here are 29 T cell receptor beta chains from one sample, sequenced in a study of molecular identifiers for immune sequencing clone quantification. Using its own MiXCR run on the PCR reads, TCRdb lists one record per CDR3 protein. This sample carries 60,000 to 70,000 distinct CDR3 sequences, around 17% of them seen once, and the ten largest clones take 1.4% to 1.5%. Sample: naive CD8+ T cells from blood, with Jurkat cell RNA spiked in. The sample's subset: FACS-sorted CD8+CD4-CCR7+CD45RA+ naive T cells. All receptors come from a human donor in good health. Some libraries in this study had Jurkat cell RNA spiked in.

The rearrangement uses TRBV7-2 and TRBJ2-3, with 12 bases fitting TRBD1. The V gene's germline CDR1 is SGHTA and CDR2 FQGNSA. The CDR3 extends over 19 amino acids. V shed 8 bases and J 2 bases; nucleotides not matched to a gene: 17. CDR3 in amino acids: CASGLTEGQGASSTDTQYF. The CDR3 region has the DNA TGTGCCAGCGGCCTAACCGAGGGACAGGGGGCATCCTCCACAGATACGCAGTATTTT.

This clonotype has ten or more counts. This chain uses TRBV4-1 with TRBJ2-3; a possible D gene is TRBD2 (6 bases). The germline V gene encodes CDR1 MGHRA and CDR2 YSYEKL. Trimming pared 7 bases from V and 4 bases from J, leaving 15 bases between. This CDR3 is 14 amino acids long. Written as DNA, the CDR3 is TGCGCCAGCACGGAGGGCCTTGGAGCAGATACGCAGTATTTT. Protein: CASTEGLGADTQYF.

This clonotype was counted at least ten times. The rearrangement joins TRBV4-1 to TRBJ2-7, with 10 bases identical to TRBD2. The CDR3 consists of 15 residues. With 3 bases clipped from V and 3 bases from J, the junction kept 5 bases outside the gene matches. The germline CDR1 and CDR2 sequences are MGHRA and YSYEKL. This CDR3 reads CASSQLAGAGYEQYF. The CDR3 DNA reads TGCGCCAGCAGCCAGCTAGCGGGAGCTGGCTACGAGCAGTACTTC.

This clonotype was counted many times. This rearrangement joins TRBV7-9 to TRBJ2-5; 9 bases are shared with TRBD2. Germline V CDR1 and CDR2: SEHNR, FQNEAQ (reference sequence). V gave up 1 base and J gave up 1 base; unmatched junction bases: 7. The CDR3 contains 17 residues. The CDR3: CASSLGWAGGGQETQYF. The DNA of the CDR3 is TGTGCCAGCAGCTTAGGCTGGGCGGGAGGGGGCCAAGAGACCCAGTACTTC.

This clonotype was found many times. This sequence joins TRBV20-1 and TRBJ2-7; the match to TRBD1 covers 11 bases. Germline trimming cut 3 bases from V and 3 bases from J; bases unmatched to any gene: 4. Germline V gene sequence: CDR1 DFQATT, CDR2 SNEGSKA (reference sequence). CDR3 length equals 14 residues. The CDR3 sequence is CSASGQGAIYEQYF. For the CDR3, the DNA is TGCAGTGCTAGCGGACAGGGGGCGATCTACGAGCAGTACTTC.

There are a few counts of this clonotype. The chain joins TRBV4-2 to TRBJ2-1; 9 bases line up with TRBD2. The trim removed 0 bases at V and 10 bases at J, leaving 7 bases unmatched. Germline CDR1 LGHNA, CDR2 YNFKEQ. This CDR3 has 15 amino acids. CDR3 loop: CASSQDPSSGGEQFF. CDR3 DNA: TGTGCCAGCAGCCAAGATCCTAGCAGCGGGGGGGAGCAGTTCTTC.

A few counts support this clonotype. The CDR3 protein is CATSGIPGTGSYGYTF. The CDR3 DNA reads TGTGCCACCAGTGGGATTCCCGGGACAGGATCATATGGCTACACCTTC. This sequence joins TRBV24-1 and TRBJ1-2; 8 nucleotides line up with TRBD1. Germline V lookup: CDR1 KGHDR, CDR2 SFDVKD. The length of the CDR3 is 16 residues. V gave up 5 bases and J gave up 5 bases; unmatched junction bases: 12.

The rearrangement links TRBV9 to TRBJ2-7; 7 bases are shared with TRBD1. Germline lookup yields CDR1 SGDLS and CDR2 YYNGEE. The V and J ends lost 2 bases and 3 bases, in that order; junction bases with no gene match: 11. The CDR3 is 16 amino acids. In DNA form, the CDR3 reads TGTGCCAGCAGCGTCGATGTGGGACAGAGGATCTACGAGCAGTACTTC. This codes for CASSVDVGQRIYEQYF.

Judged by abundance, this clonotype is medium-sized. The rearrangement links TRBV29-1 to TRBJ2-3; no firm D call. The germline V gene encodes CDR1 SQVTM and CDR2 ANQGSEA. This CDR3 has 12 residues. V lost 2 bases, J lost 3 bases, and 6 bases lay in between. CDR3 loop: CSVELATDTQYF. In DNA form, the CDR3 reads TGCAGCGTTGAATTGGCGACAGATACGCAGTATTTT.

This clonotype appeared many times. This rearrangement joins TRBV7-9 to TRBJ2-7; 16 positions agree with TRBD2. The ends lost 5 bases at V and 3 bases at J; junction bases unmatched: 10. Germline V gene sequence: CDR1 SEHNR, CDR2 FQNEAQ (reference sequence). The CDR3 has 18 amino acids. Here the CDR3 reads CASSPGLAGGPLYYEQYF. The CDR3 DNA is TGTGCCAGCAGCCCGGGACTAGCGGGAGGGCCCCTCTACTACGAGCAGTACTTC.

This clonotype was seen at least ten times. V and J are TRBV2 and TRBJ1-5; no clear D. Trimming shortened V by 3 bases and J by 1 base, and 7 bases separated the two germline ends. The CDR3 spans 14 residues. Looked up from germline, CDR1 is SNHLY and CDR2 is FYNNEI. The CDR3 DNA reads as TGTGCCAGCAGTGACATGGGGAGCAATCAGCCCCAGCATTTT. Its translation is CASSDMGSNQPQHF.

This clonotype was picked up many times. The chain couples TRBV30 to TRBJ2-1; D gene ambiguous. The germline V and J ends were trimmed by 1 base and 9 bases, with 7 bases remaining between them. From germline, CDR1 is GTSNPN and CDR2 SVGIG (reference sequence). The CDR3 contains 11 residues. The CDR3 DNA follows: TGTGCCTGGAGTGGAGGAGTTGAGCAGTTCTTC. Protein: CAWSGGVEQFF.

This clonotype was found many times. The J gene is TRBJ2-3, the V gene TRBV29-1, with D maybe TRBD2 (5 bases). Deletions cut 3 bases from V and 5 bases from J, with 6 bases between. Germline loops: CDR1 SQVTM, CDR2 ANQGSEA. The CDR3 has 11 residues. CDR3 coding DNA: TGCAGCGTTGATGCGGGAGATACGCAGTATTTT. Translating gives CSVDAGDTQYF.

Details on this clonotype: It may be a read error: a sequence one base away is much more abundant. The CDR3 nucleotides are TGTGCCATCGACCTAGGGGGAGATACGCCGTATTTT. It specifies CAIDLGGDTPYF. The chain is built from TRBV28 and TRBJ2-3; D might be TRBD1 (6 bases). CDR3 length: 12 residues. CDR1 and CDR2 from the germline V gene are MDHEN and SYDVKM.

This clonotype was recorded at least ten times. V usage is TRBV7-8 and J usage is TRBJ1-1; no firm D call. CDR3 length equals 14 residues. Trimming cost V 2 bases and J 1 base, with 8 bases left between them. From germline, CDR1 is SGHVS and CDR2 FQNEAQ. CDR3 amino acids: CASSLWSTNTEAFF. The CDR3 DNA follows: TGTGCCAGCAGCTTATGGTCAACGAACACTGAAGCTTTCTTT.

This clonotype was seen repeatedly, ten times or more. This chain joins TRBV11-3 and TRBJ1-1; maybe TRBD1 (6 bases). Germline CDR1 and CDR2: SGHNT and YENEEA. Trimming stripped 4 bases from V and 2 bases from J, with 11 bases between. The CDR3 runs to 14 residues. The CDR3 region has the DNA TGTGCCAGCAGCTCATACAGGGACAACACTGAAGCTTTCTTT. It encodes CASSSYRDNTEAFF.

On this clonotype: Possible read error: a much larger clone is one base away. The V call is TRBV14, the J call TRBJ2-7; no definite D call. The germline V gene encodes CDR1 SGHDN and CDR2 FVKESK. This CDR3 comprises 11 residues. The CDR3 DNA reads TGTGCCAGCGGCCAAGAGACATGGCAGTACTTC. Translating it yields CASGQETWQYF.

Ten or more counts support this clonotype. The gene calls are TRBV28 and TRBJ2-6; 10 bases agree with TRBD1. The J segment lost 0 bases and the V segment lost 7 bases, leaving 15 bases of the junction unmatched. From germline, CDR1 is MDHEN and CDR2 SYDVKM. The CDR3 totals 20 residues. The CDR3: CASTPSGTGDPNSGANVLTF. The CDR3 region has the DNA TGTGCCAGCACCCCAAGCGGGACAGGGGATCCCAACTCTGGGGCCAACGTCCTGACTTTC.

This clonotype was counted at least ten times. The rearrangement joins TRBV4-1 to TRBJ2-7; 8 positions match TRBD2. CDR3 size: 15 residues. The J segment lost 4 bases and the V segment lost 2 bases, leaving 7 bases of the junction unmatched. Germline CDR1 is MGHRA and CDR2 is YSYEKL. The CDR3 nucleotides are TGCGCCAGCAGCCAAAGGTTGGCGGGAGGTTACGAGCAGTACTTC. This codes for CASSQRLAGGYEQYF.

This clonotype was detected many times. CDR3 sequence (DNA): TGCGCCAGCAGCCACGTCGAGAATGGAGAGGCGGACGAGCAGTACTTC. It yields the protein CASSHVENGEADEQYF. The chain joins TRBV4-3 to TRBJ2-7; D gene unclear. Germline CDR1 LGHNA, CDR2 YSLEER. V lost 3 bases and J lost 5, with 20 bases in between. The CDR3 runs 16 residues.

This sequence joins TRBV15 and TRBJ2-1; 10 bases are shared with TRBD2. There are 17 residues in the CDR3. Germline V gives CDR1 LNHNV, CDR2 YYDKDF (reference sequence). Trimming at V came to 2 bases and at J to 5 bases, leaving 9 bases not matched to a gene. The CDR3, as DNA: TGTGCCACCAGCAGACTACCAGCGGGAGGGTCTCACAATGAGCAGTTCTTC. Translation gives CATSRLPAGGSHNEQFF.

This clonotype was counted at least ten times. The chain's CDR3 is CSVISGNTGELFF. CDR3 DNA: TGCAGCGTGATAAGCGGGAACACCGGGGAGCTGTTTTTT. The V gene is TRBV29-1, the J gene TRBJ2-2; maybe TRBD2 (5 bases). In germline, CDR1 is SQVTM, CDR2 ANQGSEA. This CDR3 spans 13 amino acids. Trimming cost V 6 bases and J 1 base, with 9 bases left between them.

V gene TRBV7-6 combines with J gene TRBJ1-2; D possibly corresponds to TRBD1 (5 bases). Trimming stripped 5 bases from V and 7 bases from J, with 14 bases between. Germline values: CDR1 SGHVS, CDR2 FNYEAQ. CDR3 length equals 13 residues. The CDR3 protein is CASSAAGFGGYTF. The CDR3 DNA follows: TGTGCCAGCAGCGCGGCAGGGTTCGGTGGCTACACCTTC.

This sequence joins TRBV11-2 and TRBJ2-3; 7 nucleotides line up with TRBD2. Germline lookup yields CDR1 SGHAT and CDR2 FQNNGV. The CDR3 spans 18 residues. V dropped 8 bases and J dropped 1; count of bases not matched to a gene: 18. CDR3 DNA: TGTGCCAGCCGCCTATCATGGGCGGGAGAGAGGGGCACAGATACGCAGTATTTT. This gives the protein CASRLSWAGERGTDTQYF.

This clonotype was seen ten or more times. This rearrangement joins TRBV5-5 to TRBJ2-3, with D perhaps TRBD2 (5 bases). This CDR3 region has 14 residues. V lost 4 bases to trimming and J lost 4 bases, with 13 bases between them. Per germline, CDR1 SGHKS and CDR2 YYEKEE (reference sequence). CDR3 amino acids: CASSRTGPPDTQYF. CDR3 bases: TGTGCCAGCAGCCGGACTGGGCCCCCAGATACGCAGTATTTT.

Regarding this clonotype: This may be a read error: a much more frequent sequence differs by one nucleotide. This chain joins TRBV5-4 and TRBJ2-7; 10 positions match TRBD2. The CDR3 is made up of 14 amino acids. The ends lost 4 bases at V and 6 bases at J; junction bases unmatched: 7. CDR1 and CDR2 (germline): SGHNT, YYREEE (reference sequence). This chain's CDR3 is CASSLASGSAEQYF. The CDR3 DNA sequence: TGTGCCAGCAGCCTTGCTAGCGGGAGCGCCGAGCAGTACTTC.

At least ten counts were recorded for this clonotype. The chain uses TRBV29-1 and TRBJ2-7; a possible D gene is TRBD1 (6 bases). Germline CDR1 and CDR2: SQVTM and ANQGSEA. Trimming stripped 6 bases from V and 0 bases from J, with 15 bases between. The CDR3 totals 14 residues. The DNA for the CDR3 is TGCAGCGTGAGAGGGGGACCCAGCTCCTACGAGCAGTACTTC. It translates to CSVRGGPSSYEQYF.

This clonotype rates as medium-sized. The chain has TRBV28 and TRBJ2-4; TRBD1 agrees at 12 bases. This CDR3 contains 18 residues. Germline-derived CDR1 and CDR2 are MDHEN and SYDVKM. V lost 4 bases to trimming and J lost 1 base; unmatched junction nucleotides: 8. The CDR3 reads CASSSNPGQGAAKNIQYF. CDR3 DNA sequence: TGTGCCAGCAGTTCCAATCCGGGACAGGGGGCTGCCAAAAACATTCAGTACTTC.

CDR3 sequence: CASSPPPSRGAISEQFF. In DNA form, the CDR3 reads TGTGCCAGCAGCCCCCCCCCGTCTAGAGGGGCCATCAGTGAGCAGTTCTTC. The chain uses TRBV7-8 and TRBJ2-1; possibly TRBD1 or TRBD2 for D (5 bases each). The CDR3 is made up of 17 amino acids. With 5 bases removed from V and 9 bases from J, the gap between germline ends came to 26 bases. Germline CDR1 and CDR2: SGHVS and FQNEAQ. The complete variable domain, with remaining parts taken from reference TRBV7-8 and TRBJ2-1, reads GAGVSQSPRYKVAKRGQDVALRCDPISGHVSLFWYQQALGQGPEFLTYFQNEAQLDKSGLPSDRFFAERPEGSVSTLKIQRTQQEDSAVYLCASSPPPSRGAISEQFFGPGTRLTVL.